The rows below give T cell receptor beta chains drawn from one sample of a study of T cell responses to AZD1222 COVID-19 vaccine. This table comes from immunoSEQ multiplex PCR, and its TCRdb copy is limited to in-frame clones, with some not included. The top ten clones hold more than 0.4% of a sample with roughly 170,000 clones, around 88% of them seen once. The specimen comprised peripheral blood, sampled on day 0 of AZD1222 vaccination. The receptors were gathered from an adult in good health. The CDR3 runs from the conserved cysteine through the conserved F or W. Fields, in order: D gene, V gene, J gene, clone size, CDR3 DNA, CDR3 protein. A D gene is named only where the DNA matches it firmly. Clone size is stated in some rows and not others, as once, few, many or a class when expanded.

D: .; V: TRBV9; J: TRBJ1-1; size: .; DNA: TGTGCCAGCAGCCCTCTGACACCGGTGGACACTGAAGCTTTCTTT; CDR3: CASSPLTPVDTEAFF
D: .; V: TRBV18; J: TRBJ2-7; size: .; DNA: TGTGCCAGCAAGTCGACGGGGAGCTCCTACGAGCAGTACTTC; CDR3: CASKSTGSSYEQYF
D: .; V: TRBV28; J: TRBJ1-3; size: .; DNA: TGTGCCAGCAGCTGGGGCGGGGGAGCGGGAAACACCATATATTTT; CDR3: CASSWGGGAGNTIYF
D: TRBD2; V: TRBV11-2; J: TRBJ2-7; size: .; DNA: TGTGCCAGCAGCCTAGGGACTAGCGGAACCTACGAGCAGTACTTC; CDR3: CASSLGTSGTYEQYF
D: TRBD1; V: TRBV18; J: TRBJ1-6; size: .; DNA: TGTGCCAGCTCACCGGACAGGGGGACAACACCCCTCCACTTT; CDR3: CASSPDRGTTPLHF
D: TRBD1; V: TRBV19; J: TRBJ1-6; size: .; DNA: TGTGCCAGTAGTATAGCCGGGACAGGGAGGAATTCACCCCTCCACTTT; CDR3: CASSIAGTGRNSPLHF
D: .; V: TRBV24-1; J: TRBJ1-2; size: .; DNA: TGCGGAGGCAGCTATGGCTACACCTTC; CDR3: CGGSYGYTF
D: TRBD1; V: TRBV28; J: TRBJ1-5; size: .; DNA: TGTGCCAGCAGCACTCCTGGGGACAGTTATAGCAATCAGCCCCAGCATTTT; CDR3: CASSTPGDSYSNQPQHF
D: .; V: TRBV7-2; J: TRBJ1-1; size: .; DNA: TGTGCCAGCAGCTTAGGGGGGGACACTGAAGCTTTCTTT; CDR3: CASSLGGDTEAFF
D: TRBD1; V: TRBV5-6; J: TRBJ2-7; size: .; DNA: TGTGCCAGCAGCTCGGGGACAGGATACGAGCAGTACTTC; CDR3: CASSSGTGYEQYF
D: .; V: TRBV4-3; J: TRBJ2-7; size: .; DNA: TGCGCCAGCAGCCCCACGGTGGGGACCTACGAGCAGTACTTC; CDR3: CASSPTVGTYEQYF
D: .; V: TRBV3-1/TRBV3-2; J: TRBJ1-1; size: .; DNA: TGTGCCAGCAGCCTGAGGGGGGGACGCACTGAAGCTTTCTTT; CDR3: CASSLRGGRTEAFF
D: .; V: TRBV27; J: TRBJ1-1; size: .; DNA: TGTGCCAGCAGCCAACTAGGACTTCACGCTTTCTTT; CDR3: CASSQLGLHAFF
D: TRBD1; V: TRBV2; J: TRBJ2-7; size: .; DNA: TGTGCCAGCAGGAAACAGGGGAGTGAGCAGTACTTC; CDR3: CASRKQGSEQYF
D: .; V: TRBV5-6; J: TRBJ1-2; size: .; DNA: TGTGCCAGCAGCTTGGGACAGCCTTACTATGGCTACACCTTC; CDR3: CASSLGQPYYGYTF
D: TRBD2; V: TRBV30; J: TRBJ2-5; size: .; DNA: TGTGCCTGGAGTCCTACTAGCGTCGAGACCCAGTACTTC; CDR3: CAWSPTSVETQYF
D: .; V: TRBV6-5; J: TRBJ1-1; size: few; DNA: TGTGCCAGCAGTTACTCGACGCAGGGTAAGGCTGAAGCTTTCTTT; CDR3: CASSYSTQGKAEAFF
D: .; V: TRBV3-1/TRBV3-2; J: TRBJ2-3; size: .; DNA: TGTGCCAGCAGCCAGGGCCGGGACTTCCCAACCACAGATACGCAGTATTTT; CDR3: CASSQGRDFPTTDTQYF
D: .; V: TRBV10-2; J: TRBJ1-5; size: .; DNA: TGCGCCAGCCAAGATAGCAATCAGCCCCAGCATTTT; CDR3: CASQDSNQPQHF
D: TRBD2; V: TRBV4-3; J: TRBJ2-5; size: once; DNA: TGCGCCAGCAGCCGGACTAGATATGAGACCCAGTACTTC; CDR3: CASSRTRYETQYF
D: .; V: TRBV6-2/TRBV6-3; J: TRBJ2-5; size: .; DNA: TGTGCCAGCAGTTATTCGAGGGGACAAGAGACCCAGTACTTC; CDR3: CASSYSRGQETQYF
D: TRBD2; V: TRBV7-2; J: TRBJ2-7; size: .; DNA: TGTGCCAGCAGGCCCCTAGCGGGGGCAGGCGAGCAGTACTTC; CDR3: CASRPLAGAGEQYF
D: .; V: TRBV19; J: TRBJ2-6; size: .; DNA: TGTGCCAGTAGTATCGAGGGGGCCAACGTCCTGACTTTC; CDR3: CASSIEGANVLTF
D: .; V: TRBV11-2; J: TRBJ2-2; size: .; DNA: TGTGCCAGCTACGTTGGGGTCGGGGAGCTGTTTTTT; CDR3: CASYVGVGELFF
D: .; V: TRBV20-1; J: TRBJ1-1; size: .; DNA: TGCAGTGCTAGTAGGGCAGCAAACACTGAAGCTTTCTTT; CDR3: CSASRAANTEAFF
D: .; V: TRBV29-1; J: TRBJ2-3; size: .; DNA: TGCAGCGTTGACGGGGCAGGGGACCCAGATACGCAGTATTTT; CDR3: CSVDGAGDPDTQYF
D: TRBD1; V: TRBV27; J: TRBJ1-5; size: .; DNA: TGTGCCAGCAGTTCCCGGACAGGGTTGAGTATTCAGCCCCAGCATTTT; CDR3: CASSSRTGLSIQPQHF
D: TRBD1; V: TRBV2; J: TRBJ2-1; size: .; DNA: TGTGCCAGCAGCGGGGACAGCGAGCAGTTCTTC; CDR3: CASSGDSEQFF
D: .; V: TRBV10-3; J: TRBJ1-1; size: .; DNA: TGTGCCATCGGAGCACACGGCGAGGCCTCTGGGGCTTTCTTT; CDR3: CAIGAHGEASGAFF
D: TRBD1; V: TRBV10-3; J: TRBJ2-1; size: .; DNA: TGTGCCATCAGAGGGGACAGGGGGGAATCCTACAATGAGCAGTTCTTC; CDR3: CAIRGDRGESYNEQFF
D: .; V: TRBV27; J: TRBJ1-2; size: once; DNA: TGTGCCAGCAGTCATAAACCAAACTATGGCTACACCTTC; CDR3: CASSHKPNYGYTF
D: .; V: TRBV30; J: TRBJ2-1; size: .; DNA: TGTGCCTGGAGTCGCGGGGCTTACAATGAGCAGTTCTTC; CDR3: CAWSRGAYNEQFF
D: .; V: TRBV10-3; J: TRBJ1-4; size: .; DNA: TGTGCCATCAGTGAGAGGACAGCGACTAATGAAAAACTGTTTTTT; CDR3: CAISERTATNEKLFF
D: .; V: TRBV12-3/TRBV12-4; J: TRBJ1-1; size: .; DNA: TGTGCCAGCATCATAATGCGGGCGACTGAAGCTTTCTTT; CDR3: CASIIMRATEAFF
D: .; V: TRBV7-9; J: TRBJ2-5; size: .; DNA: TGTGCCAGCAGCTTAGCAGGGGGAGAGACCCAGTACTTC; CDR3: CASSLAGGETQYF
D: .; V: TRBV30; J: TRBJ1-4; size: .; DNA: TGTGCCTGGAGTGTACAGGGAGAAAAACTGTTTTTT; CDR3: CAWSVQGEKLFF
D: TRBD2; V: TRBV9; J: TRBJ2-1; size: .; DNA: TGTGCCAGCAGCGGTAATGGAGGCGGGAGACTCTTC; CDR3: CASSGNGGGRLF
D: .; V: TRBV27; J: TRBJ1-3; size: once; DNA: TGTGCCAGCAGTTTATCGCCGTCCAGCTCTGGAAACACCATATATTTT; CDR3: CASSLSPSSSGNTIYF
D: TRBD1; V: TRBV4-3; J: TRBJ1-4; size: .; DNA: TGCGCCAGCAGCCAAGATGTGGGGGGACAGGGAGAAAAACTGTTTTTT; CDR3: CASSQDVGGQGEKLFF
D: .; V: TRBV12-3/TRBV12-4; J: TRBJ2-3; size: few; DNA: TGTGCCAGCAGTTTACTAGATACGCAGTATTTT; CDR3: CASSLLDTQYF
D: TRBD1; V: TRBV28; J: TRBJ1-5; size: .; DNA: TGTGCCAGCAGATACGTACGAGGGGGCGGCAATCAGCCCCAGCATTTT; CDR3: CASRYVRGGGNQPQHF
D: .; V: TRBV9; J: TRBJ2-1; size: .; DNA: TGTGCCAGCAGCGTGGAGGGGAGGAATGAGCAGTTCTTC; CDR3: CASSVEGRNEQFF
D: .; V: TRBV10-2; J: TRBJ2-1; size: .; DNA: TGCGCCAGCAGTGAGTCGCCGGAAATTAGCCTTCATGAGCAGTTCTTC; CDR3: CASSESPEISLHEQFF
D: .; V: TRBV20-1; J: TRBJ2-7; size: .; DNA: TGCAGTGCTAGAGGGGGGAACGAGCAGTACTTC; CDR3: CSARGGNEQYF
D: .; V: TRBV21-1; J: TRBJ1-2; size: .; DNA: TGTGCCATTACACCGGGACAGGGAAACTATGGCTACACCTTC; CDR3: CAITPGQGNYGYTF
D: TRBD2; V: TRBV11-2; J: TRBJ2-1; size: .; DNA: TGTGCCAGCAGCCCGAGCGGGGAGATCTACAATGAGCAGTTCTTC; CDR3: CASSPSGEIYNEQFF
D: TRBD2; V: TRBV4-2; J: TRBJ2-1; size: .; DNA: TGTGCCAGCAGCCAAGATCCGGGCGGGGGAGCCTACAATGAGCAGTTCTTC; CDR3: CASSQDPGGGAYNEQFF
D: TRBD1; V: TRBV11-2; J: TRBJ1-6; size: .; DNA: TGTGCCAGCAGCCAACAGGGGCTTAGTTCACCCCTCCACTTT; CDR3: CASSQQGLSSPLHF
D: .; V: TRBV7-2; J: TRBJ1-2; size: .; DNA: TGTGCCAGCAGCCGTACCCCCAAACAGATGGATGGCTACACCTTC; CDR3: CASSRTPKQMDGYTF
D: TRBD2; V: TRBV7-9; J: TRBJ2-2; size: .; DNA: TGTGCCAGCAGCACTAGCGGGAGTTGGGCGAACACCGGGGAGCTGTTTTTT; CDR3: CASSTSGSWANTGELFF
D: .; V: TRBV30; J: TRBJ1-6; size: .; DNA: TGTGCCTGGGGGTTAGCAGGGTACAATTCACCCCTCCACTTT; CDR3: CAWGLAGYNSPLHF
D: .; V: TRBV4-1; J: TRBJ2-1; size: .; DNA: TGCGCCAGCAACCCCGGACTATCCTACTACAATGAGCAGTTCTTC; CDR3: CASNPGLSYYNEQFF
D: .; V: TRBV9; J: TRBJ2-1; size: .; DNA: TGCGCCAGCACCCTTTCCGCGAGAGACGGATCCTACAATGAGCAGTTCTTC; CDR3: CASTLSARDGSYNEQFF
D: .; V: TRBV5-1; J: TRBJ1-4; size: .; DNA: TGCGCCAGCAGCTTGCAGGGAAACACTAATGAAAAACTGTTTTTT; CDR3: CASSLQGNTNEKLFF
D: .; V: TRBV3-1/TRBV3-2; J: TRBJ1-5; size: .; DNA: TGTGCCAGCAGCCAAGGTCCAGGGCTAAATCAGCCCCAGCATTTT; CDR3: CASSQGPGLNQPQHF
D: TRBD1; V: TRBV5-4; J: TRBJ1-2; size: .; DNA: TGTGCCAGCAGCTTGCCACAGGGGGACTATGGCTACACCTTC; CDR3: CASSLPQGDYGYTF